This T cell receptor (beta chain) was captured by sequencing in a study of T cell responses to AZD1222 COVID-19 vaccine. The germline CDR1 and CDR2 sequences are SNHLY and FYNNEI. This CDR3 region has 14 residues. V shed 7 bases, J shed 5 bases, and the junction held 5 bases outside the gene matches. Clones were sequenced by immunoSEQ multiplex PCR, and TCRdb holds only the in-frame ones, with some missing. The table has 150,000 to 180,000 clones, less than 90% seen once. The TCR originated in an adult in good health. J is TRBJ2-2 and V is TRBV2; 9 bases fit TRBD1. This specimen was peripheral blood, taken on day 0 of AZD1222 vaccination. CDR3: CASTNDRGTGELFF. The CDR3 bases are TGTGCCAGCACTAACGACAGGGGGACCGGGGAGCTGTTTTTT.